Following are 27 T cell receptor beta chains from one sample sequenced in a study of shared clonotypes between healthy human individuals (dated by TCRdb to 2020 to 2022). The method was the immunoSEQ multiplex PCR assay. This immuneACCESS table, as held by TCRdb, lists in-frame sequences with V and J called but not all clones. Of the missing ones, under half trace to an unresolved V gene in checked studies; the others have no known cause. The sample table contains more than 400,000 clones; only one count was recorded for 95% to 97% of them. The ten largest clones add up to roughly 0.06% of the sample. Sequencing was performed on naive CD4+ T cells sorted from blood. This specimen's cell subset or site label, interpreted: CD45RA+ positively selected. These receptors originate from a woman aged 25-40 years in good health.

This clone came up once. The rearrangement links TRBV19 to TRBJ1-5; perhaps TRBD1 as D (5 bases). Germline CDR1 is LNHDA and CDR2 is SQIVND (reference sequence). V was trimmed by 3 bases and J by 8 bases, leaving 17 bases between them. This CDR3 has 15 amino acids. CDR3 region: CASSIGTGSGKPQHF. The CDR3 coding sequence is TGTGCCAGTAGTATTGGTACTGGTTCAGGGAAGCCCCAGCATTTT.

V and J are TRBV28 and TRBJ1-5; 9 bases fit TRBD1. CDR1 and CDR2 (germline): MDHEN, SYDVKM. The CDR3 runs to 17 residues. Unmatched junction bases numbered 13, after V lost 5 bases and J lost 5 bases. The CDR3 nucleotides are TGTGCCAGCAGTCTCACGTCCGGGACAGGGTCGGATCAGCCCCAGCATTTT. Its translation: CASSLTSGTGSDQPQHF.

The chain employs TRBV28 and TRBJ2-7; D is possibly TRBD2 (5 bases). Germline CDR1 is MDHEN and CDR2 is SYDVKM. Trimming shortened V by 5 bases and J by 2 bases, and 10 bases separated the two germline ends. The CDR3 extends over 13 amino acids. DNA of the CDR3: TGTGCCAGCAGTGACCTAGCTACCTACGAGCAGTACTTC. Its translation: CASSDLATYEQYF. Together with reference TRBV28 and TRBJ2-7, the CDR3 gives the full variable domain: DVKVTQSSRYLVKRTGEKVFLECVQDMDHENMFWYRQDPGLGLRLIYFSYDVKMKEKGDIPEGYSVSREKKERFSLILESASTNQTSMYLCASSDLATYEQYFGPGTRLTVT.

The gene calls are TRBV5-1 and TRBJ2-7, with TRBD2 identical over 7 bases. V shed 0 bases, J shed 5 bases, and the junction held 8 bases outside the gene matches. The CDR3 covers 15 residues. From germline, CDR1 is SGHRS and CDR2 YFSETQ. The CDR3 loop is CASSLVAGVLDEQYF. DNA of the CDR3: TGCGCCAGCAGCTTGGTTGCGGGAGTGTTAGACGAGCAGTACTTC.

This sequence joins TRBV5-1 and TRBJ2-5; tentative D call: TRBD1 (5 bases). Germline V lookup: CDR1 SGHRS, CDR2 YFSETQ. V was clipped by 1 base and J by 0 bases, with 10 bases between them. The CDR3 runs to 15 residues. CDR3 nucleotide sequence: TGCGCCAGCAGCTTGCCCAGGGCAGACCAAGAGACCCAGTACTTC. Translating it yields CASSLPRADQETQYF. The full variable domain, with the rest looked up from reference TRBV5-1 and TRBJ2-5, is KAGVTQTPRYLIKTRGQQVTLSCSPISGHRSVSWYQQTPGQGLQFLFEYFSETQRNKGNFPGRFSGRQFSNSRSEMNVSTLELGDSALYLCASSLPRADQETQYFGPGTRLLVL.

The CDR3 DNA reads as TGTGCCAGTAGTAAACCCCCTAGCGGGGCTTCGGATACGCAGTATTTT. It is translated as CASSKPPSGASDTQYF. The rearrangement joins TRBV19 to TRBJ2-3; 9 bases fit TRBD2. Trimming removed 4 bases from V and 6 bases from J; junction bases left unmatched: 11. This CDR3 has 16 residues. Germline values: CDR1 LNHDA, CDR2 SQIVND (reference sequence).

The rearrangement joins TRBV9 to TRBJ1-3; D is ambiguous. The V end was cut by 1 base, the J end by 4 bases, with 15 bases between. The germline CDR1 and CDR2 sequences are SGDLS and YYNGEE. The CDR3 totals 16 residues. CDR3 amino acids: CASSVKTVASGNTIYF. The DNA for the CDR3 is TGTGCCAGCAGCGTAAAAACAGTAGCATCCGGAAACACCATATATTTT.

V is TRBV6-5 and J is TRBJ1-1; D unresolved. Germline V gives CDR1 MNHEY, CDR2 SVGAGI. The V gene lost 6 bases and the J gene lost 1 base, with 12 bases spanning the gap. The CDR3 is made up of 14 amino acids. CDR3: CASSLSTGNTEAFF. CDR3 coding DNA: TGTGCCAGCAGCCTCTCGACGGGGAACACTGAAGCTTTCTTT.

This sequence joins TRBV19 and TRBJ2-5; 7 nucleotides align to TRBD2. With 1 base clipped from V and 5 bases from J, the junction kept 7 bases outside the gene matches. This CDR3 contains 15 residues. Germline-derived CDR1 and CDR2 are LNHDA and SQIVND (reference sequence). CDR3 loop: CASSIGASGGETQYF. Written as DNA, the CDR3 is TGTGCCAGTAGTATAGGAGCTAGCGGAGGGGAGACCCAGTACTTC.

This clone came up a few times. The chain joins TRBV7-9 to TRBJ2-7; a possible D gene is TRBD2 (6 bases). The V and J ends lost 4 bases and 7 bases respectively, with 14 bases between them. The CDR3 has 13 residues. Germline V lookup: CDR1 SEHNR, CDR2 FQNEAQ (reference sequence). The CDR3 protein is CASSSWSSGEQYF. The CDR3 coding sequence is TGTGCCAGCAGCTCGTGGAGTAGCGGTGAGCAGTACTTC.

J is TRBJ2-3 and V is TRBV5-1, with D perhaps assigned TRBD1 or TRBD2 (5 bases each). The CDR3 spans 15 residues. Trimming removed 0 bases from V and 0 bases from J, with 8 bases in between. The germline V gene has CDR1 SGHRS and CDR2 YFSETQ. The CDR3 bases are TGCGCCAGCAGCTTGGGAGGGGAGAGCACAGATACGCAGTATTTT. Residues: CASSLGGESTDTQYF.

The J gene is TRBJ1-5, the V gene TRBV19, with 8 bases that match TRBD1. CDR3 size: 15 residues. Trimming took 3 bases from V and 4 from J; bases not matched to a gene: 5. CDR1 is LNHDA and CDR2 is SQIVND in the germline V gene (reference sequence). The CDR3 loop is CASSIGQGGNQPQHF. The CDR3 coding sequence is TGTGCCAGTAGTATCGGACAGGGAGGAAATCAGCCCCAGCATTTT.

This chain links TRBV18 with TRBJ1-3; 7 bases map to TRBD1. In germline, CDR1 is KGHSH, CDR2 LQKENI. V shed 1 base, J shed 0 bases, and the junction held 6 bases outside the gene matches. The CDR3 contains 17 residues. CDR3 coding DNA: TGTGCCAGCTCACCACAGGCAGGGGGTAACTCTGGAAACACCATATATTTT. This translates into CASSPQAGGNSGNTIYF. The complete variable domain, with remaining parts taken from reference TRBV18 and TRBJ1-3, reads NAGVMQNPRHLVRRRGQEARLRCSPMKGHSHVYWYRQLPEEGLKFMVYLQKENIIDESGMPKERFSAEFPKEGPSILRIQQVVRGDSAAYFCASSPQAGGNSGNTIYFGEGSWLTVV.

The chain is built from TRBV27 and TRBJ2-3, with 10 nucleotides matching TRBD2. CDR1 is MNHEY, CDR2 SMNVEV, per germline (reference sequence). The CDR3 totals 17 residues. Trimming removed 8 bases from V and 0 bases from J; junction bases left unmatched: 11. CDR3 coding DNA: TGTGCCAGCGCTTCAGCGGGAGGGTATGTAAGCACAGATACGCAGTATTTT. Translated, it gives CASASAGGYVSTDTQYF.

The chain has TRBV18 and TRBJ2-1, with TRBD2 identical over 8 bases. V lost 2 bases to trimming and J lost 4 bases; unmatched junction nucleotides: 4. Germline-derived CDR1 and CDR2 are KGHSH and LQKENI. This CDR3 contains 15 residues. The CDR3 DNA follows: TGTGCCAGCTCACCAGGCGGGAGGTCTTACAATGAGCAGTTCTTC. This codes for CASSPGGRSYNEQFF.

This chain uses TRBV27 with TRBJ2-1; the match to TRBD2 covers 8 bases. V trimming: 7 bases; J trimming: 6 bases; junction bases outside the gene matches: 5. The CDR3 loop spans 13 amino acids. Germline V lookup: CDR1 MNHEY, CDR2 SMNVEV (reference sequence). In nucleotides, the CDR3 is TGTGCCAGCACCACGGGAGGGTCCAATGAGCAGTTCTTC. Protein: CASTTGGSNEQFF.

The V call is TRBV7-2, the J call TRBJ2-5; TRBD2 matches 8 bases. The CDR3 consists of 15 residues. V shed 5 bases, J shed 5 bases, and the junction held 10 bases outside the gene matches. In germline, CDR1 is SGHTA, CDR2 FQGNSA. CDR3: CASSVTSAVWETQYF. As DNA, the CDR3 is TGTGCCAGCAGCGTGACTAGCGCCGTTTGGGAGACCCAGTACTTC.

Only one count was recorded for this clone. This CDR3 reads CATHLEREGYTDTQYF. Here the CDR3 DNA reads TGTGCCACGCACCTTGAGCGGGAGGGGTACACAGATACGCAGTATTTT. The chain combines TRBV2 with TRBJ2-3; the match to TRBD2 covers 10 bases. V lost 10 bases and J lost 2; bases outside the gene matches: 12. Germline CDR1 SNHLY, CDR2 FYNNEI. CDR3 length equals 16 residues.

This clone came up once. The J gene is TRBJ2-5, the V gene TRBV11-2, with no clear D. CDR1 is SGHAT, CDR2 FQNNGV, per germline. The V gene lost 2 bases and the J gene lost 5 bases, with 12 bases spanning the gap. The CDR3 covers 14 residues. CDR3 protein: CASSLNPAWETQYF. CDR3 sequence (DNA): TGTGCCAGCAGCTTAAATCCTGCATGGGAGACCCAGTACTTC.

The gene calls are TRBV5-4 and TRBJ2-7, with 8 bases aligning to TRBD2. The CDR3 has 15 residues. Germline lookup yields CDR1 SGHNT and CDR2 YYREEE (reference sequence). Losses at the gene ends were 3 bases for V and 5 bases for J; bases not matched to a gene: 10. The chain's CDR3 is CASSWMGSGSHEQYF. CDR3 sequence (DNA): TGTGCCAGCAGCTGGATGGGCAGCGGGAGCCACGAGCAGTACTTC.

The genes are TRBV6-5 and TRBJ1-1; weak D call: TRBD1 (6 bases). Germline V gene sequence: CDR1 MNHEY, CDR2 SVGAGI. CDR3 size: 15 residues. V gave up 4 bases and J gave up 1 base, with 13 bases separating them. In DNA form, the CDR3 reads TGTGCCAGCAGTTCATCAGGGGTGACGAACACTGAAGCTTTCTTT. It is translated as CASSSSGVTNTEAFF.

The V call is TRBV19, the J call TRBJ2-7, with TRBD1 matching over 9 bases. The CDR3 is 13 residues long. Germline CDR1 reads LNHDA; CDR2 reads SQIVND (reference sequence). V dropped 4 bases and J dropped 7; count of bases not matched to a gene: 5. The CDR3 DNA is TGTGCCAGTAGTAGGGACAGGGTGAGGGAGCAGTACTTC. Translated: CASSRDRVREQYF.

The V call is TRBV10-2, the J call TRBJ2-7, with TRBD1 matching over 10 bases. Germline V gene sequence: CDR1 WSHSY, CDR2 SAAADI. V dropped 2 bases and J dropped 4; count of bases not matched to a gene: 8. This CDR3 is 16 amino acids long. The CDR3 loop reads CASSEPPRDRGYEQYF. CDR3 DNA sequence: TGCGCCAGCAGTGAGCCTCCGCGGGACAGGGGTTACGAGCAGTACTTC.

The chain has TRBV5-1 and TRBJ2-7; weak D call: TRBD1 (7 bases). Trimming took 4 bases from V and 6 from J, leaving 11 bases between them. The CDR3 runs 12 residues. The germline V gene has CDR1 SGHRS and CDR2 YFSETQ. CDR3 nucleotides: TGCGCCAGCAGCGCGGGACAGTTCGAGCAGTACTTC. Residues: CASSAGQFEQYF.

J is TRBJ2-3 and V is TRBV10-3; D assignment may be TRBD1 or TRBD2 (6 bases each). V was trimmed by 6 bases and J by 6 bases, leaving 19 bases between them. CDR1 ENHRY and CDR2 SYGVKD come from the germline V gene. The CDR3 covers 15 residues. The CDR3 DNA sequence: TGTGCCATCAGGGATTTGGGGGGCGGCCCTGATACGCAGTATTTT. Translated: CAIRDLGGGPDTQYF.

V and J are TRBV28 and TRBJ2-5; D might be TRBD1 (6 bases). The J call is uncertain, as TRBJ2-7 better fits the DNA end. The CDR3 has 15 residues. Germline CDR1 and CDR2: MDHEN and SYDVKM. This chain's CDR3 is CASSPGAASGNEQYF. In DNA, the CDR3 is TGTGCCAGCAGCCCAGGGGCAGCCTCGGGGAACGAGCAGTACTTC.

The V call is TRBV9, the J call TRBJ1-2, with 8 nucleotides matching TRBD1. CDR1 SGDLS and CDR2 YYNGEE come from the germline V gene. V shed 3 bases, J shed 8 bases, and the junction held 6 bases outside the gene matches. This CDR3 has 13 residues. The CDR3: CASSGRDRRGYTF. CDR3 nucleotide sequence: TGTGCCAGCAGCGGGAGGGACAGGCGGGGCTACACCTTC.